This is a list of T cell receptor beta chains from one sample in a study of control samples from healthy donors and cancer patients. Method: immunoSEQ multiplex PCR; TCRdb's copy keeps in-frame clones and lacks some. There are about 230,000 clones in the sample; about 80% occur only once, and more than 10% lies in the top ten. Sequencing was performed on PBMCs. These receptors all stem from an older woman with lung cancer. Each CDR3 is given with its conserved first and last residue. Fields, in order: D gene, clone size, V gene, CDR3 length, J gene, CDR3 protein, CDR3 DNA. D genes are given only for firm matches. Expanded clones are given a class, and other clones once, few, many or no size at all.

d_call: -
clone_size: -
v_call: TRBV12-5
cdr3_length: 13
j_call: TRBJ2-5
cdr3_aa: CASGSGLWETQYF
cdr3_nt: TGTGCTAGTGGCTCTGGACTATGGGAGACCCAGTACTTC

d_call: -
clone_size: -
v_call: TRBV5-6
cdr3_length: 13
j_call: TRBJ1-2
cdr3_aa: CASRTDTNYGYTF
cdr3_nt: TGTGCCAGCAGGACAGATACAAACTATGGCTACACCTTC

d_call: -
clone_size: -
v_call: TRBV6-5
cdr3_length: 13
j_call: TRBJ1-1
cdr3_aa: CASSQPGGGEAFF
cdr3_nt: TGTGCCAGCAGTCAACCGGGGGGGGGTGAAGCTTTCTTT

d_call: -
clone_size: -
v_call: TRBV18
cdr3_length: 15
j_call: TRBJ1-1
cdr3_aa: CASSPLKGTNTEAFF
cdr3_nt: TGTGCCAGCTCACCACTAAAGGGGACGAACACTGAAGCTTTCTTT

d_call: -
clone_size: -
v_call: TRBV19
cdr3_length: 15
j_call: TRBJ2-5
cdr3_aa: CASSLQWTERETQYF
cdr3_nt: TGTGCCAGTAGTCTTCAATGGACAGAAAGGGAGACCCAGTACTTC

d_call: TRBD1
clone_size: few
v_call: TRBV19
cdr3_length: 15
j_call: TRBJ1-5
cdr3_aa: CASRIQGALNQPQHF
cdr3_nt: TGTGCCAGTAGAATCCAGGGGGCTCTTAATCAGCCCCAGCATTTT

d_call: TRBD1
clone_size: once
v_call: TRBV30
cdr3_length: 14
j_call: TRBJ2-7
cdr3_aa: CAWRRTGGFGEQYF
cdr3_nt: TGTGCCTGGAGGCGGACAGGGGGCTTCGGCGAGCAGTACTTC

d_call: -
clone_size: -
v_call: TRBV5-1
cdr3_length: 15
j_call: TRBJ1-2
cdr3_aa: CASSLGPQVNYGYTF
cdr3_nt: TGCGCCAGCAGCTTGGGACCCCAGGTTAACTATGGCTACACCTTC

d_call: -
clone_size: once
v_call: TRBV2
cdr3_length: 15
j_call: TRBJ2-1
cdr3_aa: CASSLHTRPPNEQFF
cdr3_nt: TGTGCCAGCAGTCTACACACACGACCTCCCAATGAGCAGTTCTTC

d_call: TRBD1
clone_size: -
v_call: TRBV5-1
cdr3_length: 15
j_call: TRBJ1-4
cdr3_aa: CASSPTGATNEKLFF
cdr3_nt: TGCGCCAGCAGCCCGACAGGGGCAACTAATGAAAAACTGTTTTTT

d_call: -
clone_size: -
v_call: TRBV12-3/TRBV12-4
cdr3_length: 13
j_call: TRBJ1-4
cdr3_aa: CASTQGRYEKLFF
cdr3_nt: TGTGCCAGCACCCAGGGGAGGTATGAAAAACTGTTTTTT

d_call: -
clone_size: -
v_call: TRBV30
cdr3_length: 13
j_call: TRBJ2-5
cdr3_aa: CAWSLGLAETQYF
cdr3_nt: TGTGCCTGGAGTTTAGGACTTGCAGAGACCCAGTACTTC

d_call: TRBD1
clone_size: -
v_call: TRBV2
cdr3_length: 12
j_call: TRBJ2-7
cdr3_aa: CASSRTGYEQYF
cdr3_nt: TGTGCCAGCAGTCGGACAGGCTACGAGCAGTACTTC

d_call: -
clone_size: few
v_call: TRBV7-8
cdr3_length: 14
j_call: TRBJ2-5
cdr3_aa: CASSQGRAPETQYF
cdr3_nt: TGTGCCAGCAGCCAAGGGCGGGCCCCAGAGACCCAGTACTTC

d_call: -
clone_size: few
v_call: TRBV10-1
cdr3_length: 13
j_call: TRBJ1-5
cdr3_aa: CASSESGGQPQHF
cdr3_nt: TGCGCCAGCAGTGAGTCTGGGGGTCAGCCCCAGCATTTT

d_call: TRBD2
clone_size: once
v_call: TRBV9
cdr3_length: 16
j_call: TRBJ2-3
cdr3_aa: CASSVGTSGGTDTQYF
cdr3_nt: TGTGCCAGCAGCGTCGGGACTAGCGGGGGAACAGATACGCAGTATTTT

d_call: -
clone_size: -
v_call: TRBV7-2
cdr3_length: 13
j_call: TRBJ2-3
cdr3_aa: CASSMVPGDTQYF
cdr3_nt: TGTGCCAGCAGCATGGTCCCAGGGGATACGCAGTATTTT

d_call: -
clone_size: -
v_call: TRBV6-1
cdr3_length: 16
j_call: TRBJ2-3
cdr3_aa: CASSEARTPGADTQYF
cdr3_nt: TGTGCCAGCAGTGAAGCTCGGACGCCCGGGGCTGATACGCAGTATTTT

d_call: TRBD1
clone_size: -
v_call: TRBV5-1
cdr3_length: 12
j_call: TRBJ2-7
cdr3_aa: CASSLDRDEQYF
cdr3_nt: TGCGCCAGCAGCCTGGACAGGGACGAGCAGTACTTC

d_call: TRBD1
clone_size: -
v_call: TRBV6-6
cdr3_length: 14
j_call: TRBJ1-6
cdr3_aa: CASIPGTVNSPLHF
cdr3_nt: TGTGCCAGCATCCCCGGGACAGTTAATTCACCCCTCCACTTT

d_call: -
clone_size: -
v_call: TRBV7-3
cdr3_length: 15
j_call: TRBJ1-6
cdr3_aa: CASSLYRADNSPLHF
cdr3_nt: TGTGCCAGCAGCCTCTATAGGGCAGATAATTCACCCCTCCACTTT

d_call: TRBD1
clone_size: few
v_call: TRBV27
cdr3_length: 16
j_call: TRBJ1-2
cdr3_aa: CASSTSRDRGYYGYTF
cdr3_nt: TGTGCCAGCAGTACCTCCCGGGACAGGGGGTACTATGGCTACACCTTC

d_call: TRBD2
clone_size: -
v_call: TRBV29-1
cdr3_length: 16
j_call: TRBJ2-1
cdr3_aa: CSVESASGVSYNEQFF
cdr3_nt: TGCAGCGTTGAGTCGGCTAGCGGGGTCTCCTACAATGAGCAGTTCTTC

d_call: -
clone_size: -
v_call: TRBV5-1
cdr3_length: 15
j_call: TRBJ2-2
cdr3_aa: CASSFSGIGTGELFF
cdr3_nt: TGCGCCAGCAGCTTTTCGGGGATCGGCACCGGGGAGCTGTTTTTT

d_call: TRBD1
clone_size: -
v_call: TRBV9
cdr3_length: 15
j_call: TRBJ2-1
cdr3_aa: CASSATGDSYNEQFF
cdr3_nt: TGTGCCAGCAGCGCCACAGGGGACTCCTACAATGAGCAGTTCTTC

d_call: -
clone_size: -
v_call: TRBV6-5
cdr3_length: 14
j_call: TRBJ1-1
cdr3_aa: CASSYSKRNTEAFF
cdr3_nt: TGTGCCAGCAGTTACTCGAAAAGGAACACTGAAGCTTTCTTT

d_call: TRBD1
clone_size: -
v_call: TRBV5-4
cdr3_length: 15
j_call: TRBJ1-1
cdr3_aa: CASSLGQGGYTEAFF
cdr3_nt: TGTGCCAGCAGCTTGGGACAGGGTGGCTACACTGAAGCTTTCTTT

d_call: TRBD1
clone_size: -
v_call: TRBV5-6
cdr3_length: 18
j_call: TRBJ1-1
cdr3_aa: CASSRDRGFRRVNTEAFF
cdr3_nt: TGTGCCAGCAGCAGGGACAGGGGATTCCGGAGGGTGAACACTGAAGCTTTCTTT

d_call: TRBD1
clone_size: -
v_call: TRBV12-3/TRBV12-4
cdr3_length: 12
j_call: TRBJ1-2
cdr3_aa: CASSKLGTVLKF
cdr3_nt: TGTGCCAGCAGTAAACTTGGGACAGTTTTGAAATTC

d_call: -
clone_size: -
v_call: TRBV5-1
cdr3_length: 15
j_call: TRBJ2-1
cdr3_aa: CASSLQGGSYNEQFF
cdr3_nt: TGCGCCAGCAGCCTACAGGGTGGGAGCTACAATGAGCAGTTCTTC

d_call: -
clone_size: -
v_call: TRBV7-8
cdr3_length: 16
j_call: TRBJ1-5
cdr3_aa: CASSLGDDWAGQPQHF
cdr3_nt: TGTGCCAGCAGCTTAGGGGACGACTGGGCGGGGCAGCCCCAGCATTTT

d_call: -
clone_size: -
v_call: TRBV13
cdr3_length: 14
j_call: TRBJ1-2
cdr3_aa: CASSARTDLYGYTF
cdr3_nt: TGTGCCAGCAGCGCCCGGACGGACCTCTATGGCTACACCTTC

d_call: -
clone_size: few
v_call: TRBV28
cdr3_length: 15
j_call: TRBJ1-4
cdr3_aa: CASSFSGTANEKLFF
cdr3_nt: TGTGCCAGCAGTTTCTCCGGGACGGCAAATGAAAAACTGTTTTTT

d_call: -
clone_size: -
v_call: TRBV2
cdr3_length: 14
j_call: TRBJ1-6
cdr3_aa: CASSEGRGYSPLHF
cdr3_nt: TGTGCCAGCAGTGAGGGGAGGGGGTATTCACCCCTCCACTTT

d_call: TRBD1
clone_size: -
v_call: TRBV3-1/TRBV3-2
cdr3_length: 16
j_call: TRBJ2-7
cdr3_aa: CASSQETGHRGDEQYF
cdr3_nt: TGTGCCAGCAGCCAAGAAACGGGGCACAGGGGCGACGAGCAGTACTTC